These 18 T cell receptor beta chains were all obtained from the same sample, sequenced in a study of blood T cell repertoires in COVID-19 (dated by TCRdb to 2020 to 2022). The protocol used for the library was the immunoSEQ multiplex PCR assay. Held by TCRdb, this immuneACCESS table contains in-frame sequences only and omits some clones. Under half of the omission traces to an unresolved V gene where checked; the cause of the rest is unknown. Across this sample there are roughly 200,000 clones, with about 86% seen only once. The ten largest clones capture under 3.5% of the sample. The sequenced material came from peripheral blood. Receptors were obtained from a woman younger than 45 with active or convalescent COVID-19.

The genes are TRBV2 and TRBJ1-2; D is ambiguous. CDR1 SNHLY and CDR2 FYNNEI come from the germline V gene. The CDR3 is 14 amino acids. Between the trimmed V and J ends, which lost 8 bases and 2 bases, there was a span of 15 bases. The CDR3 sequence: CASPPAGGNYGYTF. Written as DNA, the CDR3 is TGTGCCAGCCCCCCTGCAGGAGGAAACTATGGCTACACCTTC.

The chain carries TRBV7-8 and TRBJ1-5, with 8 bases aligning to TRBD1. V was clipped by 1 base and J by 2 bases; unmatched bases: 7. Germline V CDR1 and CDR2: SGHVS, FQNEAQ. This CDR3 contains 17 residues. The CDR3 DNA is TGTGCCAGCAGCTTAGTGGGCAGGGGGCGAGGCAATCAGCCCCAGCATTTT. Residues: CASSLVGRGRGNQPQHF.

The CDR3 DNA reads as TGTGCCAGCAGAGGAACCGGACAGGGGGCGGGGGAGCAGTACTTC. Its translation is CASRGTGQGAGEQYF. The rearrangement joins TRBV28 to TRBJ2-7; 11 positions match TRBD1. Germline trimming cut 6 bases from V and 7 bases from J; bases unmatched to any gene: 11. Per the germline V gene, CDR1 is MDHEN and CDR2 is SYDVKM. The CDR3 length is 15 residues.

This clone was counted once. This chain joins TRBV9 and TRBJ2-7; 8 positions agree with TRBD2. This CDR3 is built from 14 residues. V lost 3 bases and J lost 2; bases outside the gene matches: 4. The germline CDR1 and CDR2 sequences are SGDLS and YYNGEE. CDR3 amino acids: CASSEGLGPYEQYF. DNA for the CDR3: TGTGCCAGCAGCGAGGGACTAGGTCCCTACGAGCAGTACTTC.

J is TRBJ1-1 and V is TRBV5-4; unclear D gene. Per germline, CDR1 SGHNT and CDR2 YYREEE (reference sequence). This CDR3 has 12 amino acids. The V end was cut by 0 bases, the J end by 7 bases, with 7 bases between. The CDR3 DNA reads TGTGCCAGCAGCTTGGGGAGTAATGAAGCTTTCTTT. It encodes CASSLGSNEAFF.

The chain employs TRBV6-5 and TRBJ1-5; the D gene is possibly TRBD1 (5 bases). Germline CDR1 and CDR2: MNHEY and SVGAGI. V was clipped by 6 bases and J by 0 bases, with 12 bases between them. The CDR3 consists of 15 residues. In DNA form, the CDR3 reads TGTGCCAGCAGGAGTGGACAACTTAGCAATCAGCCCCAGCATTTT. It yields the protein CASRSGQLSNQPQHF.

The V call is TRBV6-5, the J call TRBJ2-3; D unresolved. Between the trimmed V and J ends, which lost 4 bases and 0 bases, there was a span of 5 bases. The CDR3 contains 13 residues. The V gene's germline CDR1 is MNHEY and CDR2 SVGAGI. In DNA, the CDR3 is TGTGCCAGCAGTTCCCCTAGCACAGATACGCAGTATTTT. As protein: CASSSPSTDTQYF.

Here the CDR3 reads CASGLVLSGDNEKLFF. The CDR3 coding sequence is TGTGCTAGTGGTTTGGTACTCTCGGGGGATAATGAAAAACTGTTTTTT. The V gene is TRBV12-5, the J gene TRBJ1-4, with a tentative D call TRBD1 (5 bases). V was cut by 0 bases and J by 4 bases, with 12 bases left in between. CDR1 and CDR2 from the germline V gene are LGHNT and FRNRAP. The CDR3 consists of 16 residues.

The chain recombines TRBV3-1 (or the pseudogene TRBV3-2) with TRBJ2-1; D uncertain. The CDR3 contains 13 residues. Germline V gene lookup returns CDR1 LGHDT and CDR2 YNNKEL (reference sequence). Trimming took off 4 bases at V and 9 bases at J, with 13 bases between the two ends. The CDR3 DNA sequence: TGTGCCAGCAGCCCCCTTAGATACGGTGAGCAGTTCTTC. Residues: CASSPLRYGEQFF.

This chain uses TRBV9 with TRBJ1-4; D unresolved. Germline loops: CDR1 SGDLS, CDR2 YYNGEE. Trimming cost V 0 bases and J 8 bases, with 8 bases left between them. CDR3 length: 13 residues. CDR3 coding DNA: TGTGCCAGCAGCGTAGCCTCGGGAGAAAAACTGTTTTTT. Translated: CASSVASGEKLFF.

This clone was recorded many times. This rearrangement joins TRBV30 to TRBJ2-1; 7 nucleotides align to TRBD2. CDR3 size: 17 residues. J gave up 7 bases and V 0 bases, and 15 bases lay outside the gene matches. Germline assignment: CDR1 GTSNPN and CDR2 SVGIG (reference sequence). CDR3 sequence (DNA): TGTGCCTGGAGTGTACTGTTGACGGGGGGTACGGCAAATGAGCAGTTCTTC. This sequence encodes CAWSVLLTGGTANEQFF. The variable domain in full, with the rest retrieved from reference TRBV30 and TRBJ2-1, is SQTIHQWPATLVQPVGSPLSLECTVEGTSNPNLYWYRQAAGRGLQLLFYSVGIGQISSEVPQNLSASRPQDRQFILSSKKLLLSDSGFYLCAWSVLLTGGTANEQFFGPGTRLTVL.

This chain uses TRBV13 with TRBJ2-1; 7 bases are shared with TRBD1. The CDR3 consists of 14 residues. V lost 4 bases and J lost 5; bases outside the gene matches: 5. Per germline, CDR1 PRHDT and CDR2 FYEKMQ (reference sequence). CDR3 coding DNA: TGTGCCAGCAGCTCTGGACAGGACAACAATGAGCAGTTCTTC. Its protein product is CASSSGQDNNEQFF.

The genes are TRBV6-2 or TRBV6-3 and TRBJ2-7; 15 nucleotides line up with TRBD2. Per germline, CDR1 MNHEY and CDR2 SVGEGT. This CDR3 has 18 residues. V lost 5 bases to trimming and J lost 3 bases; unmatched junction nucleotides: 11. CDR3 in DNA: TGTGCCAGCAGTCGGAGGACTAGCGGGAGGGCTAGTAGCTACGAGCAGTACTTC. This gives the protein CASSRRTSGRASSYEQYF.

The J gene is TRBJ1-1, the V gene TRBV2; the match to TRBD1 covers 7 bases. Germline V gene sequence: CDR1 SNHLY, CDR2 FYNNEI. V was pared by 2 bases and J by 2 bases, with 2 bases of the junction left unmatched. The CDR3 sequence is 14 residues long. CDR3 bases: TGTGCCAGCAGTGAACAGGGGGGAAACACTGAAGCTTTCTTT. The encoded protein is CASSEQGGNTEAFF.

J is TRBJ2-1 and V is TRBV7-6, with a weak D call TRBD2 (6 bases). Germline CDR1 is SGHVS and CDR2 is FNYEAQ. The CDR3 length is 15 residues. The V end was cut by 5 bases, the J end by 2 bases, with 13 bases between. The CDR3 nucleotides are TGTGCCAGCAGCAGTCTAGCGTCCCCCTACAATGAGCAGTTCTTC. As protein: CASSSLASPYNEQFF.

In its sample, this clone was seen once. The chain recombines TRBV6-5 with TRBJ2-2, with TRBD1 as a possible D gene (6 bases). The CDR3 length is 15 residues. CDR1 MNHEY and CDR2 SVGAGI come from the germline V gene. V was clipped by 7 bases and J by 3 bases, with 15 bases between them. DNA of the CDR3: TGTGCCAGCACCGACGGCAGGGGAGACACCGGGGAGCTGTTTTTT. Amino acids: CASTDGRGDTGELFF.

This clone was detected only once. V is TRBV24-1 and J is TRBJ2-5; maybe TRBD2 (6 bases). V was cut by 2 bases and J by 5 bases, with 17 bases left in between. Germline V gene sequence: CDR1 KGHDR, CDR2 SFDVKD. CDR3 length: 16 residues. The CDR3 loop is CATSDSPQGGLETQYF. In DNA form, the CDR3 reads TGTGCCACCAGTGATTCCCCCCAAGGAGGGCTGGAGACCCAGTACTTC.

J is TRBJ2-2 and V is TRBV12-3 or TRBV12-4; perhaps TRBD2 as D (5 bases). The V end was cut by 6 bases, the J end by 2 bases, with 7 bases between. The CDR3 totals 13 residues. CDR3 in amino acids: CASSRTNTGELFF. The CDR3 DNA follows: TGTGCCAGCAGCCGGACTAACACCGGGGAGCTGTTTTTT.